This TCR beta chain came from a study of T cell repertoires in cytomegalovirus infection. TCRdb independently ran MiXCR on the reads; one entry per CDR3 protein. The data show about 920,000 distinct CDR3 sequences, around a third seen once. Notes on the study in general: The ex vivo response was dominated by HLA-C-restricted CMV-specific TCR beta clonotypes. Cumulative frequency (of public TCR beta family members) identified carriers of CMV plus the relevant HLA.

This clonotype was detected a few times. Its target is not known. CDR3 length: 15 amino acids. V was cut by 7 bases and J by 0 bases, with 13 bases left in between. Germline lookup yields CDR1 LNHDA and CDR2 SQIVND (reference sequence). Sample: cultured CD8+ T cells from PBMCs, taken from culture after CMV antigen stimulation. The receptor was isolated from a human donor in good health (CMV status not recorded). Some clones in this sample may be carry-over from other donors' samples. The rearrangement uses TRBV19 and TRBJ1-5, with no clear D. DNA of the CDR3: TGTGCCAGTACCCCGGGGTACTATAGCAATCAGCCCCAGCATTTT. It specifies CASTPGYYSNQPQHF.